The 17 T cell receptor beta chains in this list originate from one sample, sequenced in a study of shared clonotypes between healthy human individuals. TCRdb's copy holds only in-frame clones and misses some; the assay was immunoSEQ multiplex PCR. Of 2 million to 2.5 million clones in the sample, roughly 94% were seen once. Input material: naive CD4+ T cells sorted from blood. Subset of the sample: CD45RA+ positively selected. These TCRs come from a man between 18 and 29 years old in good health.

V gene TRBV7-3 combines with J gene TRBJ2-1; tentative D call: TRBD2 (8 bases). V was shortened by 5 bases and J by 4 bases, with 15 bases between the two germline ends. In germline, CDR1 is SGHTA, CDR2 FQGTGA. CDR3 size: 15 residues. The CDR3 coding sequence is TGTGCCAGCAGCCCCGGGAGGGGGCCGTACAATGAGCAGTTCTTC. It codes for CASSPGRGPYNEQFF. Variable domain in full (rest from reference TRBV7-3 and TRBJ2-1): GAGVSQTPSNKVTEKGKYVELRCDPISGHTALYWYRQSLGQGPEFLIYFQGTGAADDSGLPNDRFFAVRPEGSVSTLKIQRTERGDSAVYLCASSPGRGPYNEQFFGPGTRLTVL.

In the case of this clone: Other nucleotide sequences from this sample produce the same CDR3. The chain has TRBV30 and TRBJ2-5; TRBD2 is a possible D gene (5 bases). CDR1 and CDR2 (germline): GTSNPN, SVGIG (reference sequence). The CDR3 covers 13 residues. The V end lost 2 bases, the J end lost 2 bases, and 9 bases lay between the germline ends. In DNA form, the CDR3 reads TGTGCCTGGAGTATCGGGGTGCAAGAGACCCAGTACTTC. This codes for CAWSIGVQETQYF.

The J gene is TRBJ2-7, the V gene TRBV11-3; D possibly corresponds to TRBD2 (5 bases). Germline values: CDR1 SGHNT, CDR2 YENEEA. V was cut by 4 bases and J by 1 base, with 8 bases left in between. The CDR3 has 13 amino acids. The CDR3 DNA reads TGTGCCAGCAGCTCCCGGGATTCCTACGAGCAGTACTTC. It encodes CASSSRDSYEQYF.

J is TRBJ2-5 and V is TRBV5-1; no clear D gene. This CDR3 contains 15 residues. The germline gives CDR1 SGHRS, CDR2 YFSETQ. The germline V and J ends were trimmed by 2 bases and 3 bases, with 14 bases remaining between them. The CDR3 sequence is CASSFSASAKETQYF. CDR3 DNA: TGCGCCAGCAGCTTCAGTGCAAGCGCTAAAGAGACCCAGTACTTC.

The chain couples TRBV6-6 to TRBJ2-7; D may be TRBD1 (7 bases). V shed 10 bases and J shed 3 bases, with 22 bases lying between them. The CDR3 has 15 amino acids. Germline V gene sequence: CDR1 MNHNY, CDR2 SVGAGI (reference sequence). CDR3 region: CATLGAGQSYYEQYF. Written as DNA, the CDR3 is TGTGCCACCCTTGGGGCGGGACAGAGTTACTACGAGCAGTACTTC.

This clone was seen only once. The J gene is TRBJ2-7, the V gene TRBV6-1; no clear D gene. The CDR3 has 13 residues. Per germline, CDR1 MNHNS and CDR2 SASEGT. The V and J ends lost 4 bases and 5 bases respectively, with 12 bases between them. CDR3 nucleotide sequence: TGTGCCAGCAGTGGAATCAGGAAACACGAGCAGTACTTC. It encodes CASSGIRKHEQYF.

The chain is built from TRBV18 and TRBJ2-3; D is undetermined. The CDR3 is 16 residues long. Germline V CDR1 and CDR2: KGHSH, LQKENI. Trimming took off 6 bases at V and 0 bases at J, with 16 bases between the two ends. This chain's CDR3 is CASSPAARLSTDTQYF. The CDR3 DNA is TGTGCCAGCTCTCCTGCTGCACGCCTTAGCACAGATACGCAGTATTTT.

The rearrangement links TRBV5-1 to TRBJ1-1, with 7 bases identical to TRBD1. In germline, CDR1 is SGHRS, CDR2 YFSETQ. Losses at the gene ends were 1 base for V and 6 bases for J; bases not matched to a gene: 9. The CDR3 extends over 15 amino acids. The CDR3 DNA sequence: TGCGCCAGCAGCTTGTTCGACAGGGAAATCCCTGAAGCTTTCTTT. Translated: CASSLFDREIPEAFF.

The V and J genes are TRBV19 and TRBJ2-7; D uncertain. The CDR3 has 14 residues. From germline, CDR1 is LNHDA and CDR2 SQIVND (reference sequence). The ends were cut back, 4 bases at V and 5 bases at J, with 15 bases in the middle. This CDR3 reads CASSTRELQHEQYF. The CDR3 region has the DNA TGTGCCAGTAGTACACGCGAGCTTCAGCACGAGCAGTACTTC.

This clone showed up just once. The J gene is TRBJ1-5, the V gene TRBV19, with 10 bases lining up with TRBD1. Trimming cost V 7 bases and J 8 bases; bases outside gene matches: 8. Germline-derived CDR1 and CDR2 are LNHDA and SQIVND (reference sequence). CDR3 size: 14 residues. The CDR3 DNA reads as TGTGCCAGTAAGGGACAGGGGCTCCCAGAGCCCCAGCATTTT. Amino acids: CASKGQGLPEPQHF.

The chain recombines TRBV2 with TRBJ1-5; no firm D call. CDR1 is SNHLY and CDR2 is FYNNEI in the germline V gene. The CDR3 length is 16 residues. Between the trimmed V and J ends, which lost 1 base and 0 bases, there was a span of 10 bases. The CDR3 protein is CASSEGSLYSNQPQHF. The CDR3 coding sequence is TGTGCCAGCAGTGAAGGGAGCCTCTATAGCAATCAGCCCCAGCATTTT.

This clone was observed a single time. The V call is TRBV6-5, the J call TRBJ2-1; the D gene is possibly TRBD2 (5 bases). The V end was cut by 2 bases, the J end by 3 bases, with 14 bases between. Per the germline V gene, CDR1 is MNHEY and CDR2 is SVGAGI. The CDR3 consists of 16 residues. The CDR3 coding sequence is TGTGCCAGCAGTTACCTGAGCACGGGAAGCTACAATGAGCAGTTCTTC. It codes for CASSYLSTGSYNEQFF.

This clone was seen a single time. This chain connects TRBV2 to TRBJ2-7; 11 nucleotides agree with TRBD1. CDR1 and CDR2 from the germline V gene are SNHLY and FYNNEI. The CDR3 has 12 amino acids. The CDR3 protein is CGTGGDSYEQYF. DNA of the CDR3: TGTGGGACAGGGGGCGATTCCTACGAGCAGTACTTC.

This sequence joins TRBV10-3 and TRBJ1-1; the match to TRBD1 covers 7 bases. After removal of 8 bases from V and 1 base from J, the junction contained 7 bases not matched to a gene. CDR1 is ENHRY and CDR2 is SYGVKD in the germline V gene. This CDR3 spans 14 amino acids. CDR3 in amino acids: CAIARGTANTEAFF. CDR3 nucleotides: TGTGCCATCGCCAGAGGGACAGCGAACACTGAAGCTTTCTTT.

In regard to this clone: The same CDR3 can be traced to other DNA sequences in this sample. V and J are TRBV18 and TRBJ2-7; 7 positions agree with TRBD1. The length of the CDR3 is 13 residues. The V gene's germline CDR1 is KGHSH and CDR2 LQKENI. V shed 6 bases and J 6 bases; nucleotides not matched to a gene: 8. CDR3 sequence: CASSRDRAGEQYF. The CDR3 coding sequence is TGTGCCAGCTCCCGCGACAGGGCGGGCGAGCAGTACTTC.

V gene TRBV27 combines with J gene TRBJ2-1; possible D gene TRBD2, 7 bases. Germline lookup yields CDR1 MNHEY and CDR2 SMNVEV (reference sequence). V lost 5 bases to trimming and J lost 9 bases, with 26 bases between them. The CDR3 totals 17 residues. The CDR3 sequence: CASSLLARGGSVGEQFF. As DNA, the CDR3 is TGTGCCAGCAGTCTCCTGGCCAGGGGCGGGAGCGTGGGTGAGCAGTTCTTC.

The gene calls are TRBV6-6 and TRBJ2-2; D not certain. Looked up from germline, CDR1 is MNHNY and CDR2 is SVGAGI (reference sequence). V lost 2 bases to trimming and J lost 2 bases, with 0 bases between them. The length of the CDR3 is 12 residues. CDR3 sequence reads: CASSYNTGELFF. The CDR3 bases are TGTGCCAGCAGTTACAACACCGGGGAGCTGTTTTTT.